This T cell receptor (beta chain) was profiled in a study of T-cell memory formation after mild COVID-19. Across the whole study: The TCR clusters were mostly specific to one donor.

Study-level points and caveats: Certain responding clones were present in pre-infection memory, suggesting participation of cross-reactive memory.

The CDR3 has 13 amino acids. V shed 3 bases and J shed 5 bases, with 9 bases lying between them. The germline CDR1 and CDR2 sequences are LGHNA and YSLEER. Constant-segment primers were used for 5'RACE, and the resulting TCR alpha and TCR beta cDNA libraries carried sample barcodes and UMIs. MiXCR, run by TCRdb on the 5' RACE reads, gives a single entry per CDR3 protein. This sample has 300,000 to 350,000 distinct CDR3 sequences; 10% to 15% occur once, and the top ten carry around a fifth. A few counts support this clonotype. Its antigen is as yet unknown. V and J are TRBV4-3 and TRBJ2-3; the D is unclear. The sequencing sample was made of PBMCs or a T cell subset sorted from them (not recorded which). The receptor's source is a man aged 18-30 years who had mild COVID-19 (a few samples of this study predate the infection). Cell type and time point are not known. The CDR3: CASSHTYKDTQYF. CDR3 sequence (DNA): TGCGCCAGCAGCCATACTTATAAAGATACGCAGTATTTT.